This is a list of T cell receptor beta chains from one sample in a study of naive and memory T cell subsets. TCRdb fed the UMI-ligation and nested PCR reads into MiXCR, producing one record per CDR3 protein. Among about 25,000 distinct CDR3 sequences listed, roughly 5.5% were seen once. Source material: blood. The receptors were sampled from an adult in good health. Each CDR3 is given with its conserved first and last residue.

>TRBV7-9
CASRLDLKIPGYTF
>TRBV5-1
CASSRTSGTTNEQFF
>TRBV10-3
CAISTPGGEQYF
>TRBV10-3
CAISRGSGGPDNEQFF
>TRBV5-1
CASSLGLAGSYEQYF
>TRBV20-1
CSARGDLDRSPEQYF
>TRBV7-9
CASRGGQLRNEQFF
>TRBV5-4
CASSRRVGGRIGETQYF
>TRBV6-5
CASRSVSGTTDTQYF
>TRBV19
CASSILVGAEAFF
>TRBV6-6
CASSYFNPGQLDQPQHF
>TRBV6-2/TRBV6-3
CASSYRDTYEQYF
>TRBV27
CASTPGTSGTDTQYF
>TRBV7-9
CASSPIASEKLFF
>TRBV9
CASSGFTSGISYNEQFF
>TRBV4-1
CASSRSGSIYEQYF
>TRBV15
CATSRDDSATNEKLFF
>TRBV3-1
CASSQVFLAGAETQYF
>TRBV5-1
CASSVDGAQETQYF
>TRBV7-9
CASSLDEGLENIQYF